Sequencing of this TCR beta chain was carried out in a study of blood T cell repertoires in COVID-19. Per the study methods: The authors estimated nucleated cell counts from reference gene primer amplification. Sequenced by immunoSEQ multiplex PCR; TCRdb stores in-frame clones only, minus some. V and J calls and clone size come straight from that table; D and trimming were deduced from the DNA. The sample has roughly 350,000 clones; 75% to 90% are singletons. Per germline, CDR1 LNHNV and CDR2 YYDKDF (reference sequence). V dropped 8 bases and J dropped 0; count of bases not matched to a gene: 3. CDR3 size: 15 residues.

The genes are TRBV15 and TRBJ2-6, with 8 bases aligning to TRBD1. The material sequenced was peripheral blood. The receptor was isolated from a woman aged 45-65 years with COVID-19, enrolled during active disease. Here the CDR3 reads CATDTGGSGANVLTF. DNA of the CDR3: TGTGCCACCGACACAGGGGGCTCTGGGGCCAACGTCCTGACTTTC.